This is a list of T cell receptor beta chains from one sample in a study of control samples from healthy donors and cancer patients. Method: immunoSEQ multiplex PCR; TCRdb's copy keeps in-frame clones and lacks some. In the table there are just over 80,000 clones, around 94% of which are singletons. The material sequenced was blood. Source of these receptors: a woman younger than 35 in good health. CDR3s include the opening cysteine and the closing phenylalanine or tryptophan. D genes are given only for firm matches. Size values are once, few and many counts, or a class for expanded clones, and some rows have none.

clone_size: -
v_call: TRBV4-3
d_call: -
j_call: TRBJ2-2
cdr3_length: 14
cdr3_nt: TGCGCCAGCAGCCCCGTTCCCAACACCGGGGAGCTGTTTTTT
cdr3_aa: CASSPVPNTGELFF

clone_size: once
v_call: TRBV4-1
d_call: TRBD1
j_call: TRBJ1-3
cdr3_length: 15
cdr3_nt: TGCGCCAGCAGCCAAGTTGACAGGGAACGAAACACCATATATTTT
cdr3_aa: CASSQVDRERNTIYF

clone_size: -
v_call: TRBV5-4
d_call: -
j_call: TRBJ1-1
cdr3_length: 14
cdr3_nt: TGTGCCAGCAGCTTGGCGACAGGAGAATTTGAAGCTTTCTTT
cdr3_aa: CASSLATGEFEAFF

clone_size: -
v_call: TRBV29-1
d_call: TRBD1
j_call: TRBJ1-1
cdr3_length: 13
cdr3_nt: TGCAGCGTTGAGGGGACAGGGGATACTGAAGCTTTCTTT
cdr3_aa: CSVEGTGDTEAFF

clone_size: -
v_call: TRBV20-1
d_call: -
j_call: TRBJ2-7
cdr3_length: 11
cdr3_nt: TGCAGTGCTAGGGTCTCCTACGAGCAGTACTTC
cdr3_aa: CSARVSYEQYF

clone_size: -
v_call: TRBV7-8
d_call: -
j_call: TRBJ1-2
cdr3_length: 17
cdr3_nt: TGTGCCAGCAGCTTATATGGTGGGGCAGGGGATTTGTATGGCTACACCTTC
cdr3_aa: CASSLYGGAGDLYGYTF

clone_size: -
v_call: TRBV6-5
d_call: -
j_call: TRBJ2-7
cdr3_length: 14
cdr3_nt: TGTGCCAGCATGACAAGCTCCCGAGTCCACGAGCAGTACTTC
cdr3_aa: CASMTSSRVHEQYF

clone_size: -
v_call: TRBV9
d_call: -
j_call: TRBJ1-2
cdr3_length: 16
cdr3_nt: TGTGCCAGCAGCCCCCGGGCGGAGGGAGCCCCTTATGGCTACACCTTC
cdr3_aa: CASSPRAEGAPYGYTF

clone_size: -
v_call: TRBV20-1
d_call: -
j_call: TRBJ2-7
cdr3_length: 11
cdr3_nt: TGCAGTGCTAGCGGCAGCTACGAGCAGTACTTC
cdr3_aa: CSASGSYEQYF

clone_size: -
v_call: TRBV28
d_call: -
j_call: TRBJ1-2
cdr3_length: 16
cdr3_nt: TGTGCCAGCAGTTTATGGTCCAACTTCAGGGAGACAGGATACACCTTC
cdr3_aa: CASSLWSNFRETGYTF

clone_size: -
v_call: TRBV3-1/TRBV3-2
d_call: TRBD1
j_call: TRBJ1-3
cdr3_length: 15
cdr3_nt: TGTGCCAGCAGCCAGGAGGGGGCTTGGGGAAACACCATATATTTT
cdr3_aa: CASSQEGAWGNTIYF

clone_size: once
v_call: TRBV28
d_call: -
j_call: TRBJ2-2
cdr3_length: 16
cdr3_nt: TGTGCCAGCAGACGAAAGCCCCCTTCTCGGGTAGGGGAGCTGTTTTTT
cdr3_aa: CASRRKPPSRVGELFF

clone_size: -
v_call: TRBV3-1/TRBV3-2
d_call: TRBD2
j_call: TRBJ2-7
cdr3_length: 14
cdr3_nt: TGTGCCACCACGAGCGGGAGTGGTTCCTACGAGCAGTACTTC
cdr3_aa: CATTSGSGSYEQYF

clone_size: -
v_call: TRBV6-6
d_call: -
j_call: TRBJ1-5
cdr3_length: 14
cdr3_nt: TGTGCCAGCAGGTTGGGGAGGGGCAATCAGCCCCAGCATTTT
cdr3_aa: CASRLGRGNQPQHF

clone_size: once
v_call: TRBV5-1
d_call: -
j_call: TRBJ2-7
cdr3_length: 13
cdr3_nt: TGCGCCAGCAGCTCGCTAACAGGGCCCGAGCAGTACTTC
cdr3_aa: CASSSLTGPEQYF

clone_size: -
v_call: TRBV7-4
d_call: TRBD2
j_call: TRBJ2-1
cdr3_length: 15
cdr3_nt: TGTGCCAGCAGCGTGACTAGCGGGAGGAACAATGAGCAGTTCTTC
cdr3_aa: CASSVTSGRNNEQFF